A single TCR beta chain is shown here with its context. Its specificity is not known. Method: immunoSEQ multiplex PCR; TCRdb's copy keeps in-frame clones and lacks some. The table shows about 210,000 clones, with around 94% occurring only once. These data come from a study of T cell responses to AZD1222 COVID-19 vaccine. The CDR3 is 15 residues long. The V gene lost 5 bases and the J gene lost 3 bases, with 16 bases spanning the gap. Germline-derived CDR1 and CDR2 are SGHVS and FNYEAQ. Regarding the study as a whole: The sample set comprised mostly white British donors with more females, and clonal diversity was possibly underestimated. The peak T cell response came first, and repertoires were sampled only after it.

The sequencing used peripheral blood, collected on day 0 of AZD1222 vaccination. The source is an adult in good health. The rearrangement uses TRBV7-6 and TRBJ1-2; perhaps TRBD1 as D (5 bases). The CDR3, as DNA: TGTGCCAGCAGCCCCCGAGCAGGGTTTGACTATGGCTACACCTTC. Its translation is CASSPRAGFDYGYTF.